The 3 T cell receptor beta chains given below trace back to one sample, sequenced in a study of T cell clonality in common variable immunodeficiency. TCRdb keeps only in-frame clones here, not all; method: immunoSEQ multiplex PCR. This sample has some 28,000 clones, each found more than once. Sequencing input: peripheral blood mononuclear cells. The receptors originated from a person between 18 and 75 years old in good health.

This clone has more than one count but fewer than ten. The observed sequence ends 3 residues before the CDR3 terminus, with the missing tail filled in from the germline J gene. The J gene is TRBJ2-1, the V gene TRBV11-2, with TRBD1 matching over 10 bases. V was pared by 4 bases and J by 4 bases, with 4 bases of the junction left unmatched. The CDR3 sequence is 15 residues long. Germline loops: CDR1 SGHAT, CDR2 FQNNGV. CDR3 in amino acids: CASSWDRGAYNEQFF. The covered CDR3 bases are TGTGCCAGCAGCTGGGACAGGGGCGCTTACAATGAG. Looking up the rest from reference TRBV11-2 and TRBJ2-1 gives the full variable domain: EAGVAQSPRYKIIEKRQSVAFWCNPISGHATLYWYQQILGQGPKLLIQFQNNGVVDDSQLPKDRFSAERLKGVDSTLKIQPAKLEDSAVYLCASSWDRGAYNEQFFGPGTRLTVL.

In its sample, this clone was seen many times. Sequencing ends 3 residues short of the CDR3 end; the germline J gene provides the rest. The V call is TRBV18, the J call TRBJ2-5; 8 bases fit TRBD2. This CDR3 has 13 amino acids. Trimming took 4 bases from V and 3 from J; bases not matched to a gene: 1. Germline CDR1 reads KGHSH; CDR2 reads LQKENI. The covered CDR3 bases are TGTGCCAGCTCACGGGGACTAGAAGAGACC. Amino acids: CASSRGLEET. The whole CDR3 sequence is CASSRGLEETQYF.

This clone showed up many times. The read ends 3 residues shy of where the CDR3 ends; the end is completed using the germline J gene. The chain links TRBV7-2 to TRBJ2-3, with 11 bases aligning to TRBD2. There are 12 residues in the CDR3. The germline CDR1 and CDR2 sequences are SGHTA and FQGNSA. The chain's CDR3 is CALAGGTDTQYF. The CDR3 bases that were read are TGTGCTTTAGCGGGGGGGACAGATACG. Full variable domain (rest looked up from reference TRBV7-2 and TRBJ2-3): GAGVSQSPSNKVTEKGKDVELRCDPISGHTALYWYRQSLGQGLEFLIYFQGNSAPDKSGLPSDRFSAERTGGSVSTLTIQRTQQEDSAVYLCALAGGTDTQYFGPGTRLTVL.